A selection of T cell receptor beta chains follows, all from one sample in a study of beta chain features in type 1 diabetes. The assay was immunoSEQ multiplex PCR, and TCRdb's table has in-frame clones only and misses some. The sample lists 41,000 or so clones, 66% occurring once. The sequencing sample was made of Tregs from blood. The source is a man aged 25-45 years with type 1 diabetes. Some clones in this sample may be carry-over from other donors' samples. The CDR3 runs from the conserved cysteine through the conserved F or W. A D gene is named only where the DNA matches it firmly. Clone size is given for some rows only: seen once, a few or many times, or a class if the clone is expanded.

>TRBJ2-1|-|-|TRBV7-9
CASSLSHVYNEQFF
TGTGCCAGCAGCTTATCACACGTCTACAATGAGCAGTTCTTC
>TRBJ1-2|TRBD1|-|TRBV6-1
CASSRGTGYYGYTF
TGTGCCAGCAGTCGAGGGACAGGGTACTATGGCTACACCTTC
>TRBJ2-7|-|-|TRBV5-1
CASSLAPGHGSYEQYF
TGCGCCAGCAGCTTGGCACCGGGACACGGGTCCTACGAGCAGTACTTC
>TRBJ1-1|-|few|TRBV6-6
CATSRSAGNTEAFF
TGTGCCACCAGCCGTTCGGCAGGCAACACTGAAGCTTTCTTT
>TRBJ2-2|-|once|TRBV6-5
CASSYWLASGELFF
TGTGCCAGCAGTTACTGGCTAGCGTCCGGGGAGCTGTTTTTT
>TRBJ1-3|-|-|TRBV27
CASSPGRGTPGGTIYF
TGTGCCAGCAGTCCTGGGAGAGGGACACCGGGCGGCACCATATATTTT
>TRBJ1-3|TRBD1|-|TRBV23-1
CASNDRDSGNTIYF
TGCGCCAGCAATGACAGGGACTCTGGAAACACCATATATTTT
>TRBJ2-1|-|-|TRBV6-5
CASSYRSSYNEQFF
TGTGCCAGCAGTTACCGGAGCTCCTACAATGAGCAGTTCTTC
>TRBJ2-1|TRBD1|-|TRBV6-6
CASSFPGTGEHNEQFF
TGTGCCAGCAGTTTCCCCGGGACAGGGGAACACAATGAGCAGTTCTTC
>TRBJ1-5|TRBD1|-|TRBV6-1
CASSGQGGTYQPQHF
TGTGCCAGCAGTGGACAGGGGGGTACGTATCAGCCCCAGCATTTT
>TRBJ1-1|-|-|TRBV29-1
CSVLASNTEAFF
TGCAGCGTCTTGGCCTCCAACACTGAAGCTTTCTTT
>TRBJ2-7|-|few|TRBV28
CASSLLWTSPVREQYF
TGTGCCAGCAGTCTGTTATGGACTTCGCCTGTGCGCGAGCAGTACTTC
>TRBJ2-1|-|-|TRBV4-3
CASSQQVLIDEQFF
TGCGCCAGCAGCCAACAGGTACTTATCGATGAGCAGTTCTTC
>TRBJ2-6|-|-|TRBV5-1
CASSLVLGENVLTF
TGCGCCAGCAGCTTGGTCCTCGGGGAGAACGTCCTGACTTTC
>TRBJ2-7|-|-|TRBV7-3
CASSLQVGYEQYF
TGTGCCAGCAGCTTACAGGTTGGGTACGAGCAGTACTTC
>TRBJ1-2|-|-|TRBV6-6
CASSSPGGVGGYTF
TGTGCCAGCAGCTCCCCTGGGGGGGTCGGGGGCTACACCTTC
>TRBJ1-5|-|-|TRBV5-8
CASSWNRYSNQPQHF
TGTGCCAGCAGCTGGAACAGGTATAGCAATCAGCCCCAGCATTTT
>TRBJ2-1|-|-|TRBV20-1
CSVIGVNEQFF
TGCAGTGTCATAGGGGTAAATGAGCAGTTCTTC
>TRBJ1-4|-|-|TRBV29-1
CSVGLSNEKLFF
TGCAGCGTTGGACTGAGTAATGAAAAACTGTTTTTT
>TRBJ2-5|-|-|TRBV11-2
CASSLDATETQYF
TGTGCCAGCAGCTTAGATGCTACCGAGACCCAGTACTTC
>TRBJ1-1|TRBD1|-|TRBV28
CASRRTDRVAFF
TGTGCCAGCAGACGGACCGACAGGGTGGCTTTCTTT
>TRBJ1-5|-|-|TRBV7-3
CASSPSGMGNQPQHF
TGTGCCAGCAGCCCCTCAGGCATGGGCAATCAGCCCCAGCATTTT
>TRBJ2-3|TRBD2|-|TRBV4-1
CASSPLKVHPSGEDTQYF
TGCGCCAGCAGCCCCCTGAAGGTACATCCGAGCGGGGAAGATACGCAGTATTTT
>TRBJ2-1|-|-|TRBV5-5
CASSLEVGGAAPNNEQFF
TGTGCCAGCAGCTTGGAGGTGGGGGGGGCCGCCCCCAACAATGAGCAGTTCTTC
>TRBJ2-7|-|-|TRBV19
CASSLAGTRNYEQYF
TGTGCCAGTAGTTTGGCGGGAACTCGGAACTACGAGCAGTACTTC
>TRBJ2-2|-|-|TRBV5-1
CASSLALSGELFF
TGCGCCAGCAGCTTGGCTTTGAGCGGGGAGCTGTTTTTT
>TRBJ2-5|-|-|TRBV6-5
CASGQTEETQYF
TGTGCCAGCGGGCAGACGGAAGAGACCCAGTACTTC
>TRBJ2-7|-|few|TRBV7-2
CASSFARDEQYF
TGTGCCAGCAGCTTCGCGAGGGACGAGCAGTACTTC
>TRBJ2-3|-|-|TRBV5-1
CASSLAGGTDTQYF
TGCGCCAGCAGCTTGGCCGGGGGCACAGATACGCAGTATTTT
>TRBJ1-1|-|-|TRBV15
CATSTRQGRTEAFF
TGTGCCACCAGTACAAGGCAGGGTCGGACTGAAGCTTTCTTT
>TRBJ1-1|-|-|TRBV27
CASSLTPGRTEAFF
TGTGCCAGCAGTCTCACCCCTGGGAGGACTGAAGCTTTCTTT
>TRBJ2-4|-|once|TRBV5-4
CASSLGTLRTKNIQYF
TGTGCCAGCAGCTTGGGGACACTTCGGACCAAAAACATTCAGTACTTC
>TRBJ1-2|-|-|TRBV5-6
CASSLRPGTYGYTF
TGTGCCAGCAGCTTGAGGCCAGGTACTTATGGCTACACCTTC
>TRBJ1-5|TRBD1|-|TRBV7-2
CASSLRQGRQPQHF
TGTGCCAGCAGCTTGCGACAGGGCCGTCAGCCCCAGCATTTT
>TRBJ2-3|-|-|TRBV18
CASSPPLQGTDTQYF
TGTGCCAGCTCACCCCCGCTGCAGGGCACAGATACGCAGTATTTT
>TRBJ1-1|-|-|TRBV5-1
CASSPNRGGLVNTEAFF
TGCGCCAGCAGCCCCAACCGGGGGGGGCTGGTGAACACTGAAGCTTTCTTT
>TRBJ2-1|TRBD2|few|TRBV14
CASSQVAGVDNEQFF
TGTGCCAGCAGCCAGGTAGCGGGAGTAGACAATGAGCAGTTCTTC
>TRBJ2-5|-|-|TRBV7-3
CASSAGWQETQYF
TGTGCCAGCAGCGCAGGGTGGCAAGAGACCCAGTACTTC
>TRBJ2-7|TRBD2|-|TRBV13
CASSLSDAGGEQYF
TGTGCCAGCAGCTTAAGCGACGCGGGAGGCGAGCAGTACTTC
>TRBJ2-5|-|-|TRBV20-1
CSARGGETQYF
TGCAGTGCTAGAGGAGGGGAGACCCAGTACTTC